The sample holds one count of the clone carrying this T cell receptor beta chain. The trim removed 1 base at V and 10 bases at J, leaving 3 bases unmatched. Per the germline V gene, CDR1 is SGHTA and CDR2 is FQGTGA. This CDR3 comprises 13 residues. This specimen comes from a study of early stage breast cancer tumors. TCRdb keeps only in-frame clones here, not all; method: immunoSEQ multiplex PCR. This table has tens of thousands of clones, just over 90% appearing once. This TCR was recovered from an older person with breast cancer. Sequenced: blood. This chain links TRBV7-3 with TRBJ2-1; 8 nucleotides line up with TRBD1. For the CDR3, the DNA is TGTGCCAGCAGCTTAAATCGGGACAGGGAGCAGTTCTTC. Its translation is CASSLNRDREQFF. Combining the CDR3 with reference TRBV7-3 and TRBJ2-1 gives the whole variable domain GAGVSQTPSNKVTEKGKYVELRCDPISGHTALYWYRQSLGQGPEFLIYFQGTGAADDSGLPNDRFFAVRPEGSVSTLKIQRTERGDSAVYLCASSLNRDREQFFGPGTRLTVL.